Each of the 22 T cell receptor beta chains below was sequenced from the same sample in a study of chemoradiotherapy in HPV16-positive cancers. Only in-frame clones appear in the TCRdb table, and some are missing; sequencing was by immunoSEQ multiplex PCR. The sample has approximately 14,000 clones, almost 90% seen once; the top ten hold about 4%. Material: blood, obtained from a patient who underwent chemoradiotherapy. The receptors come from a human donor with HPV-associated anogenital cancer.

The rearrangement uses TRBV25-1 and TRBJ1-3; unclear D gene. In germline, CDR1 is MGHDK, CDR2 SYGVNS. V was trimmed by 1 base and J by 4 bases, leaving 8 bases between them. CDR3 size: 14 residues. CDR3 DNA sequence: TGTGCCAGCAGTGAATTGGGTGCGGGAAACACCATATATTTT. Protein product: CASSELGAGNTIYF. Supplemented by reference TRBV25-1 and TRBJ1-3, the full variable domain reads EADIYQTPRYLVIGTGKKITLECSQTMGHDKMYWYQQDPGMELHLIHYSYGVNSTEKGDLSSESTVSRIRTEHFPLTLESARPSHTSQYLCASSELGAGNTIYFGEGSWLTVV.

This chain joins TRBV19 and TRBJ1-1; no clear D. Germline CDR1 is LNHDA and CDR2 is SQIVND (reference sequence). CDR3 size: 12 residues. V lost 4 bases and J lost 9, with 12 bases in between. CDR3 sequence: CASSTGVSKAFF. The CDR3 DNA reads TGTGCCAGTAGTACAGGTGTTTCTAAAGCTTTCTTT.

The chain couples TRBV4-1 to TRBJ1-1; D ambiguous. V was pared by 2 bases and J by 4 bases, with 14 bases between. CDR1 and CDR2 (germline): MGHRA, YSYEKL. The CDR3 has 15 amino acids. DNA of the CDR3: TGCGCCAGCAGCCAATCGGCGCGGGCACCCACTGAAGCTTTCTTT. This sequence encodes CASSQSARAPTEAFF.

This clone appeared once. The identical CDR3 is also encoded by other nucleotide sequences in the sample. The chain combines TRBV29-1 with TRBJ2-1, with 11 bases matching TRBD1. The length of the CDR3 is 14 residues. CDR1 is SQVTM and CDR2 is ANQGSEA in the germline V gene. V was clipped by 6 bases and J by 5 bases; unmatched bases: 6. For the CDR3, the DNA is TGCAGCGTAAGGGACAGGGGGTTTGACAATGAGCAGTTCTTC. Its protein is CSVRDRGFDNEQFF.

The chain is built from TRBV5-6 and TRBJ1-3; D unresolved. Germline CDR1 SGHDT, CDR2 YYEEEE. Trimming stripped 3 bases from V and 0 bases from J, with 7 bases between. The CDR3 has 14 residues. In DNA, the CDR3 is TGTGCCAGCAGCTCCTATTACTCTGGAAACACCATATATTTT. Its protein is CASSSYYSGNTIYF. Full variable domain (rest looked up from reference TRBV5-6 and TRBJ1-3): DAGVTQSPTHLIKTRGQQVTLRCSPKSGHDTVSWYQQALGQGPQFIFQYYEEEERQRGNFPDRFSGHQFPNYSSELNVNALLLGDSALYLCASSSYYSGNTIYFGEGSWLTVV.

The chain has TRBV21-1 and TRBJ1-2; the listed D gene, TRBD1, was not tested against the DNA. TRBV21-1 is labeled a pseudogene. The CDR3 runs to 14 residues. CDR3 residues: CASSENGRDYGYTF. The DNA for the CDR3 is TGTGCCAGCAGCGAAAACGGCAGGGACTATGGCTACACCTTC.

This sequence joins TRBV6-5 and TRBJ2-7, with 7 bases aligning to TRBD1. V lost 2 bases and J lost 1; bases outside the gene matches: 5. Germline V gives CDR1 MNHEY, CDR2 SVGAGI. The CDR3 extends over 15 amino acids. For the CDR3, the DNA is TGTGCCAGCAGTTACGAGGGGACAGAATCCTACGAGCAGTACTTC. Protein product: CASSYEGTESYEQYF.

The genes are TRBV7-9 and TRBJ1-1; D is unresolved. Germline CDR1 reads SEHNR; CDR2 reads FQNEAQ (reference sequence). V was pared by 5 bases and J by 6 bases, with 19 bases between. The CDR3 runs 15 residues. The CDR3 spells CASSPVDRADSEAFF. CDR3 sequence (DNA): TGTGCCAGCAGCCCCGTGGATAGGGCCGACTCTGAAGCTTTCTTT.

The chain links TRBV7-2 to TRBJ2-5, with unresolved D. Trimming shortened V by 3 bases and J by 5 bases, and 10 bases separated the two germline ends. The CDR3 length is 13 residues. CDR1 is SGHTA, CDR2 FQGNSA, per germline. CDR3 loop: CASSFFFSETQYF. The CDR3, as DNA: TGTGCCAGCAGCTTCTTCTTCAGTGAGACCCAGTACTTC.

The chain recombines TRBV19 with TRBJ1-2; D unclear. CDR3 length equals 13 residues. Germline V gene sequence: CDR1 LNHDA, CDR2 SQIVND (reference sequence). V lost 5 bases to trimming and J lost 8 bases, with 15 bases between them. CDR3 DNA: TGTGCCAGTAGTTTAGGGCCACGTCTGGGCTACACCTTC. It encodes CASSLGPRLGYTF.

The CDR3 is CASSYSNIRGESGYTF. CDR3 bases: TGTGCCAGCAGTTACTCGAATATACGGGGGGAGAGTGGCTACACCTTC. The J gene is TRBJ1-2, the V gene TRBV6-6, with D maybe TRBD1 (5 bases). In germline, CDR1 is MNHNY, CDR2 SVGAGI (reference sequence). V lost 0 bases and J lost 7, with 18 bases in between. This CDR3 spans 16 amino acids.

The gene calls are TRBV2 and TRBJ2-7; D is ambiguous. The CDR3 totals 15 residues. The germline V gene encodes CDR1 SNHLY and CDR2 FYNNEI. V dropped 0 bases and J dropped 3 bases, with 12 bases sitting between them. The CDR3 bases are TGTGCCAGCAGTGAAGCGAATACATTCGTCTACGAGCAGTACTTC. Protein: CASSEANTFVYEQYF.

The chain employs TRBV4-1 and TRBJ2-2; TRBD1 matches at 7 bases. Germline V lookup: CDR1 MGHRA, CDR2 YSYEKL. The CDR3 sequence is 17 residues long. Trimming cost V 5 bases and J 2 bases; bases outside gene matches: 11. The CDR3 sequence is CASSSDRSTRNTGELFF. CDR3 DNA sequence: TGCGCCAGCAGCTCGGACAGGTCCACGAGAAACACCGGGGAGCTGTTTTTT.

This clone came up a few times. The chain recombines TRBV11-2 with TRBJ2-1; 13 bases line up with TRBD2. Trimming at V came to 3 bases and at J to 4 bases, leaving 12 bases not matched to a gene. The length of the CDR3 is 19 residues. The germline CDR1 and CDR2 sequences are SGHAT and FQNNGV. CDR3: CASSLGKKLAGGSYNEQFF. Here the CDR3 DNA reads TGTGCCAGCAGCTTGGGCAAAAAACTAGCGGGAGGGTCATACAATGAGCAGTTCTTC.

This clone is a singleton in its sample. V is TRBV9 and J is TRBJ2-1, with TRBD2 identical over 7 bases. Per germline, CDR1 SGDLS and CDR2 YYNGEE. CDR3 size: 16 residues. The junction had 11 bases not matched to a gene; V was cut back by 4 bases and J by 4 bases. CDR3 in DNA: TGTGCCAGCAGCCCTTACACTAGCGTCGGTTACAATGAGCAGTTCTTC. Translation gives CASSPYTSVGYNEQFF.

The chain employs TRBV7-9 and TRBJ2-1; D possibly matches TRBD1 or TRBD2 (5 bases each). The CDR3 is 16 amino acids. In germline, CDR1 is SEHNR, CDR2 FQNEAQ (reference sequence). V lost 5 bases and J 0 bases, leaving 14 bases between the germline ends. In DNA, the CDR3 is TGTGCCAGCAGCGACCACCGGGACGCCTCCTACAATGAGCAGTTCTTC. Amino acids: CASSDHRDASYNEQFF.

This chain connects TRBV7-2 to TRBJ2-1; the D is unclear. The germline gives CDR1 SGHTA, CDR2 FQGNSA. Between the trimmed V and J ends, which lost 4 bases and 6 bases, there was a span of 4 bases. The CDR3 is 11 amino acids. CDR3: CASSYPNEQFF. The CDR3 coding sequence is TGTGCCAGCAGCTACCCCAATGAGCAGTTCTTC.

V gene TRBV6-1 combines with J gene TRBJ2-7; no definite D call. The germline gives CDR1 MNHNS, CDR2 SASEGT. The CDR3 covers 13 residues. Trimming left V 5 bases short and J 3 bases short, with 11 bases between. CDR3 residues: CASSQSPHYEQYF. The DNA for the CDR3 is TGTGCCAGCAGTCAAAGCCCCCACTACGAGCAGTACTTC.

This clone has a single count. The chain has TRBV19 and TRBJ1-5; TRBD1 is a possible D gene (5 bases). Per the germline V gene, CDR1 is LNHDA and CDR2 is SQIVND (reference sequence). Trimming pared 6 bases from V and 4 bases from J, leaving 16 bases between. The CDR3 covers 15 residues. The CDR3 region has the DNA TGTGCCAGTAGCCCAGGGTCCAGCACAAATCAGCCCCAGCATTTT. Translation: CASSPGSSTNQPQHF. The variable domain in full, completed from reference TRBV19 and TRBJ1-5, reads DGGITQSPKYLFRKEGQNVTLSCEQNLNHDAMYWYRQDPGQGLRLIYYSQIVNDFQKGDIAEGYSVSREKKESFPLTVTSAQKNPTAFYLCASSPGSSTNQPQHFGDGTRLSIL.

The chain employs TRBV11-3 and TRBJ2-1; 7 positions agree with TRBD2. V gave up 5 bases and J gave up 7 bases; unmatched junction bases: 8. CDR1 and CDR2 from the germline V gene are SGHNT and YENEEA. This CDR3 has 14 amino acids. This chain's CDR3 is CASSRAGVENEQFF. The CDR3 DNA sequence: TGTGCCAGCAGCAGGGCGGGAGTGGAAAATGAGCAGTTCTTC.

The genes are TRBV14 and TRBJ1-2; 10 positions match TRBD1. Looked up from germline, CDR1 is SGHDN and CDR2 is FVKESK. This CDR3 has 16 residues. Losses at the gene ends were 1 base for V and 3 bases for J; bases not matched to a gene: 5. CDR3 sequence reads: CASSQAGTGEDYGYTF. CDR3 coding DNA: TGTGCCAGCAGCCAAGCCGGGACAGGGGAGGACTATGGCTACACCTTC.

DNA of the CDR3: TGTGCCAGCAGCCAACTAGCGGGAGGGAACGCAGATACGCAGTATTTT. It translates to CASSQLAGGNADTQYF. The chain couples TRBV4-2 to TRBJ2-3; the match to TRBD2 covers 12 bases. V gave up 2 bases and J gave up 4 bases; unmatched junction bases: 4. The CDR3 runs to 16 residues. Germline CDR1 and CDR2: LGHNA and YNFKEQ.